These 31 T cell receptor beta chains were sequenced from one sample in a study of identical twins. One entry per CDR3 protein results from TCRdb running MiXCR on the 5' RACE reads. Altogether under 900,000 distinct CDR3 sequences are present, 15% to 20% being singletons, with the ten largest covering around 13%. The sample also formed part of further work on T cells expressing NK-cell markers.

Material: PBMCs. The origin of the receptors is a young woman in good health.

The table lists this clonotype with a count of one. The chain combines TRBV1 with TRBJ2-2; whether TRBD1, the table's D call, matches the DNA was not checked. TRBV1 is an annotated pseudogene. This CDR3 comprises 16 residues. Here the CDR3 reads CTSSPWGRSVTGELFF. As DNA, the CDR3 is TGCACCAGCAGCCCGTGGGGCAGATCGGTCACCGGGGAGCTGTTTTTT.

The chain uses TRBV29-1 and TRBJ2-3, with 8 bases that match TRBD2. CDR3 length: 13 amino acids. The trim removed 4 bases at V and 5 bases at J, leaving 5 bases unmatched. CDR1 and CDR2 from the germline V gene are SQVTM and ANQGSEA. CDR3 DNA: TGCAGCGTTGCCTTCGGGGGGGTAGATACGCAGTATTTT. Amino acids: CSVAFGGVDTQYF.

This sequence joins TRBV9 and TRBJ2-7; D is possibly TRBD2 (5 bases). This CDR3 has 14 amino acids. The V and J ends lost 0 bases and 1 base respectively, with 8 bases between them. CDR1 and CDR2 (germline): SGDLS, YYNGEE. The CDR3 sequence is CASSVGEGSYEQYF. CDR3 nucleotide sequence: TGTGCCAGCAGCGTAGGTGAGGGATCCTACGAGCAGTACTTC. Together with reference TRBV9 and TRBJ2-7, the CDR3 gives the full variable domain: DSGVTQTPKHLITATGQRVTLRCSPRSGDLSVYWYQQSLDQGLQFLIQYYNGEERAKGNILERFSAQQFPDLHSELNLSSLELGDSALYFCASSVGEGSYEQYFGPGTRLTVT.

This clonotype has just a few counts. J is TRBJ2-7 and V is TRBV6-1; a weak D match, TRBD1 (5 bases). V was cut by 5 bases and J by 0 bases, with 14 bases left in between. The V gene's germline CDR1 is MNHNS and CDR2 SASEGT. The CDR3 loop spans 15 amino acids. As DNA, the CDR3 is TGTGCCAGCAGTACAGGAGCTTATACCTCCTACGAGCAGTACTTC. This translates into CASSTGAYTSYEQYF.

The rearrangement links TRBV6-2 or TRBV6-3 to TRBJ2-1; no clear D. The CDR3 is 13 residues long. V was shortened by 0 bases and J by 6 bases, with 6 bases between the two germline ends. Germline V gene sequence: CDR1 MNHEY, CDR2 SVGEGT. In nucleotides, the CDR3 is TGTGCCAGCAGTTACTCTCCAGCCAATGAGCAGTTCTTC. The encoded protein is CASSYSPANEQFF.

This rearrangement joins TRBV7-2 to TRBJ2-1; D unclear. From germline, CDR1 is SGHTA and CDR2 FQGNSA. The CDR3 sequence is 13 residues long. V was cut by 10 bases and J by 1 base, with 11 bases left in between. The CDR3 nucleotides are TGTGCCACCTCCGAAGGGTCCTACAATGAGCAGTTCTTC. It is translated as CATSEGSYNEQFF.

The chain has TRBV4-3 and TRBJ2-1, with D unclear. Trimming left V 5 bases short and J 4 bases short, with 12 bases between. Germline lookup yields CDR1 LGHNA and CDR2 YSLEER. This CDR3 has 14 residues. CDR3 loop: CASSLSQVYNEQFF. CDR3 sequence (DNA): TGCGCCAGCAGCTTGTCGCAGGTTTACAATGAGCAGTTCTTC.

The chain couples TRBV12-3 or TRBV12-4 to TRBJ1-1; TRBD1 aligns across 7 bases. The CDR3 loop spans 15 amino acids. After removal of 6 bases from V and 1 base from J, the junction contained 8 bases not matched to a gene. This chain's CDR3 is CASRAGDRRNTEAFF. CDR3 in DNA: TGTGCCAGCAGGGCCGGGGACAGACGGAACACTGAAGCTTTCTTT.

This clonotype was seen more than once but under ten times. The genes are TRBV6-5 and TRBJ1-2; D not certain. The CDR3 has 14 amino acids. CDR1 is MNHEY, CDR2 SVGAGI, per germline. V was clipped by 2 bases and J by 0 bases, with 7 bases between them. DNA for the CDR3: TGTGCCAGCAGTTACGTACGGGCTAACTATGGCTACACCTTC. It specifies CASSYVRANYGYTF.

This clonotype was counted at least ten times. The chain combines TRBV4-3 with TRBJ2-1; unclear D gene. The CDR3 covers 15 residues. Trimming shortened V by 1 base and J by 4 bases, and 11 bases separated the two germline ends. From germline, CDR1 is LGHNA and CDR2 YSLEER. In nucleotides, the CDR3 is TGCGCCAGCAGCCAAGCCAATGACGGATACAATGAGCAGTTCTTC. It encodes CASSQANDGYNEQFF.

This clonotype was picked up a small number of times. J is TRBJ2-1 and V is TRBV4-2; TRBD2 matches at 13 bases. The CDR3 is 16 residues long. The germline CDR1 and CDR2 sequences are LGHNA and YNFKEQ. Trimming removed 3 bases from V and 7 bases from J; junction bases left unmatched: 6. CDR3 residues: CASSQATSGGRNEQFF. The CDR3 nucleotides read TGTGCCAGCAGCCAGGCGACTAGCGGGGGGCGTAATGAGCAGTTCTTC.

V is TRBV5-1 and J is TRBJ2-2; 7 positions match TRBD1. The CDR3 sequence is 15 residues long. Germline lookup yields CDR1 SGHRS and CDR2 YFSETQ. J was trimmed by 2 bases and V by 7 bases; bases with no gene match: 8. The CDR3 coding sequence is TGCGCCAGCCGGCTCGGGACAGAAAACACCGGGGAGCTGTTTTTT. Its protein product is CASRLGTENTGELFF.

This sequence joins TRBV3-1 and TRBJ2-5; D is unclear. Trimming shortened V by 0 bases and J by 6 bases, and 8 bases separated the two germline ends. The CDR3 sequence is 13 residues long. Germline CDR1 and CDR2: LGHDT and YNNKEL (reference sequence). CDR3 DNA sequence: TGTGCCAGCAGCCAAGACCTCAGGCAGACCCAGTACTTC. Amino acids: CASSQDLRQTQYF.

This clonotype was seen a handful of times. The chain couples TRBV6-4 to TRBJ2-1; D not resolved. Trimming took off 0 bases at V and 8 bases at J, with 14 bases between the two ends. The germline V gene encodes CDR1 MRHNA and CDR2 SNTAGT. This CDR3 contains 15 residues. DNA of the CDR3: TGTGCCAGCAGTGACTCGATAGTCGGGCTTCATGAGCAGTTCTTC. It codes for CASSDSIVGLHEQFF.

In this sample, this clonotype turned up a few times. The V gene is TRBV7-9, the J gene TRBJ1-6; D is unresolved. The CDR3 loop spans 15 amino acids. Per the germline V gene, CDR1 is SEHNR and CDR2 is FQNEAQ (reference sequence). DNA for the CDR3: TGTGCATGCATAGCCGGGAGCTCCTATAATTCACCCCTCCACTTT. It specifies CACIAGSSYNSPLHF.

This clonotype was found a few times. V is TRBV7-2 and J is TRBJ2-2; 7 bases are shared with TRBD1. The V gene end was trimmed by 5 bases and the J gene end by 2 bases; junction bases not matched to a gene: 5. The germline gives CDR1 SGHTA, CDR2 FQGNSA. The CDR3 consists of 15 residues. The DNA of the CDR3 is TGTGCCAGCAGCCCGGACAGGTTCAACACCGGGGAGCTGTTTTTT. Encoded protein: CASSPDRFNTGELFF.

This clonotype was found many times. The chain recombines TRBV15 with TRBJ2-2, with 7 bases lining up with TRBD1. Per the germline V gene, CDR1 is LNHNV and CDR2 is YYDKDF (reference sequence). The CDR3 runs to 14 residues. V lost 6 bases to trimming and J lost 2 bases; unmatched junction nucleotides: 3. CDR3 DNA: TGTGCCACCAGAGACAGGGTAAACACCGGGGAGCTGTTTTTT. Protein sequence: CATRDRVNTGELFF.

This clonotype was recorded a few times. The chain couples TRBV9 to TRBJ2-4; D is uncertain. Per the germline V gene, CDR1 is SGDLS and CDR2 is YYNGEE. V dropped 0 bases and J dropped 2 bases, with 15 bases sitting between them. This CDR3 has 17 amino acids. Here the CDR3 DNA reads TGTGCCAGCAGCGTAGATCGGTCAGTTTCTACCAAAAACATTCAGTACTTC. Residues: CASSVDRSVSTKNIQYF.

The chain joins TRBV29-1 to TRBJ1-2; D is undetermined. The V end lost 3 bases, the J end lost 7 bases, and 18 bases lay between the germline ends. The CDR3 is 14 amino acids. CDR1 and CDR2 from the germline V gene are SQVTM and ANQGSEA. This chain's CDR3 is CSVDPWVGSGGYTF. The CDR3 nucleotides read TGCAGCGTTGACCCTTGGGTAGGGTCAGGTGGCTACACCTTC.

The rearrangement uses TRBV9 and TRBJ2-3; 7 nucleotides agree with TRBD2. This CDR3 region has 16 residues. CDR1 is SGDLS, CDR2 YYNGEE, per germline. The V and J ends lost 0 bases and 4 bases, in that order; junction bases with no gene match: 8. The CDR3 region is CASSVAGRSRADTQYF. CDR3 coding DNA: TGTGCCAGCAGCGTAGCCGGGAGGTCGAGGGCAGATACGCAGTATTTT.

V usage is TRBV5-6 and J usage is TRBJ1-1, with TRBD1 matching 7 bases. CDR1 is SGHDT and CDR2 is YYEEEE in the germline V gene. J lost 4 bases, V lost 0 bases, and 6 bases had no gene match. The CDR3 extends over 15 amino acids. The CDR3 DNA reads as TGTGCCAGCAGCTTGGAGGGGGCGAGAGGCACTGAAGCTTTCTTT. Amino acid sequence: CASSLEGARGTEAFF.

The sample holds a few counts of this clonotype. V is TRBV7-9 and J is TRBJ2-4, with no clear D. Germline CDR1 and CDR2: SEHNR and FQNEAQ (reference sequence). This CDR3 has 15 amino acids. The ends were cut back, 3 bases at V and 1 base at J, with 10 bases in the middle. The CDR3 spells CASSFARGAKNIQYF. CDR3 in DNA: TGTGCCAGCAGCTTTGCTCGCGGTGCCAAAAACATTCAGTACTTC.

This clonotype appeared a few times. The chain links TRBV7-9 to TRBJ2-7, with 9 bases lining up with TRBD1. CDR1 SEHNR and CDR2 FQNEAQ come from the germline V gene (reference sequence). V was pared by 1 base and J by 5 bases, with 6 bases of the junction left unmatched. This CDR3 is 15 amino acids long. The CDR3 loop reads CASSLGGTGGHEQYF. As DNA, the CDR3 is TGTGCCAGCAGCTTAGGTGGTACAGGGGGCCACGAGCAGTACTTC.

CDR3 sequence (DNA): TGTGCCAGCAGCCCATATAGAAAGAAGCGGGTGATTTACAATGAGCAGTTCTTC. As protein: CASSPYRKKRVIYNEQFF. The chain couples TRBV11-2 to TRBJ2-1, with a weak D call TRBD2 (6 bases). Deletions cut 5 bases from V and 4 bases from J, with 24 bases between. The CDR3 extends over 18 amino acids. In germline, CDR1 is SGHAT, CDR2 FQNNGV.

This clonotype was seen repeatedly, ten times or more. A junction boundary mismatches the germline segment, possibly from a read error. This CDR3 is CASSLAGGETQYF. In nucleotides, the CDR3 is TGCGCCAGCAGCTTGGCGGGAGGAGAGACCCAGTACTTC. This chain joins TRBV7-9 and TRBJ2-5; the match to TRBD2 covers 8 bases. The CDR3 contains 13 residues. Per germline, CDR1 SEHNR and CDR2 FQNEAQ (reference sequence).

This clonotype appeared a few times. The CDR3 here is CASSLGVDSSGNTIYF. The CDR3 DNA reads TGCGCCAGCAGCTTGGGGGTCGACTCCTCTGGAAACACCATATATTTT. V and J are TRBV5-1 and TRBJ1-3, with D unresolved. The CDR3 contains 16 residues. Germline values: CDR1 SGHRS, CDR2 YFSETQ. The V and J ends lost 0 bases and 0 bases respectively, with 10 bases between them.

V is TRBV10-3 and J is TRBJ2-4; D remains unclear. The V end lost 5 bases, the J end lost 9 bases, and 11 bases lay between the germline ends. The germline V gene has CDR1 ENHRY and CDR2 SYGVKD. CDR3 size: 12 residues. The CDR3 protein is CAISPERIIQYF. The CDR3 nucleotides are TGTGCCATCAGTCCTGAGAGAATCATTCAGTACTTC.

This clonotype was seen repeatedly, ten times or more. The V gene is TRBV12-3 or TRBV12-4, the J gene TRBJ1-1; the D gene is possibly TRBD1 (5 bases). Trimming cost V 3 bases and J 6 bases, with 11 bases left between them. CDR3 length equals 13 residues. The CDR3 protein is CASSFRGGPEAFF. The DNA of the CDR3 is TGTGCCAGCAGTTTTCGGGGCGGACCTGAAGCTTTCTTT.

V usage is TRBV12-3 or TRBV12-4 and J usage is TRBJ2-7, with 10 bases identical to TRBD1. The CDR3 consists of 14 residues. V lost 3 bases and J lost 6; bases outside the gene matches: 5. The CDR3: CASSFRDRGTEQYF. CDR3 in DNA: TGTGCCAGCAGTTTCCGGGACAGGGGAACCGAGCAGTACTTC.

In its sample, this clonotype was seen a few times. The rearrangement uses TRBV10-3 and TRBJ1-6; 7 positions agree with TRBD1. V was clipped by 7 bases and J by 9 bases; unmatched bases: 3. This CDR3 is built from 12 residues. Germline CDR1 and CDR2: ENHRY and SYGVKD. CDR3 residues: CAITQGGSPLHF. Here the CDR3 DNA reads TGTGCCATCACGCAGGGGGGTTCACCCCTCCACTTT.

The V call is TRBV9, the J call TRBJ2-7; TRBD2 matches 8 bases. The CDR3 covers 14 residues. V shed 0 bases and J 9 bases; nucleotides not matched to a gene: 8. Germline values: CDR1 SGDLS, CDR2 YYNGEE. The CDR3 DNA follows: TGTGCCAGCAGCGTAGACGCGGGAGGCCTAGCGCAGTACTTC. This translates into CASSVDAGGLAQYF.